A single sample is the source of the 10 T cell receptor beta chains below, sequenced in a study of CD8 T cells in ankylosing spondylitis (dated by TCRdb to about 2017). The library was prepared using 5' RACE. Instrument used: Illumina HiSeq 2500. TCRdb trimmed public reads at Q25 via fastp, called clones via MiXCR and kept in-frame beta chains. Entries are consolidated by CDR3 protein sequence, retaining the most common genes and DNA. In all, the sample holds 350,000 or so distinct CDR3 sequences, and around 15% of those were seen once. The top ten clones comprise 1.1% of the sample. Sequenced input: blood, either unsorted or a sorted T cell fraction (not recorded which). These receptors were taken from a male donor with ankylosing spondylitis or in good health (not recorded which).

The V and J genes are TRBV20-1 and TRBJ1-1, with a weak D call TRBD1 (6 bases). This CDR3 is 14 amino acids long. Trimming took 4 bases from V and 1 from J, leaving 13 bases between them. The germline V gene has CDR1 DFQATT and CDR2 SNEGSKA (reference sequence). The DNA for the CDR3 is TGCAGTGCTATAAAAGGGGGAGGGAACACTGAAGCTTTCTTT. Protein sequence: CSAIKGGGNTEAFF.

This rearrangement joins TRBV7-9 to TRBJ2-1; D perhaps matches TRBD2 (5 bases). The CDR3 is made up of 15 amino acids. The germline gives CDR1 SEHNR, CDR2 FQNEAQ (reference sequence). Trimming left V 6 bases short and J 1 base short, with 13 bases between. CDR3 nucleotide sequence: TGTGCCAGCAGGTCTCGCGGGCCTTCCTACAATGAGCAGTTCTTC. Protein product: CASRSRGPSYNEQFF. Drawing the rest from reference TRBV7-9 and TRBJ2-1, the complete variable domain is DTGVSQNPRHKITKRGQNVTFRCDPISEHNRLYWYRQTLGQGPEFLTYFQNEAQLEKSRLLSDRFSAERPKGSFSTLEIQRTEQGDSAMYLCASRSRGPSYNEQFFGPGTRLTVL.

This clonotype was observed a handful of times. This chain uses TRBV12-3 or TRBV12-4 with TRBJ1-1, with 7 bases aligning to TRBD1. This CDR3 region has 18 residues. The ends lost 3 bases at V and 0 bases at J; junction bases unmatched: 13. The CDR3 is CASSFGGRGLRLNTEAFF. The CDR3 DNA is TGTGCCAGCAGTTTCGGAGGGAGGGGGCTTCGACTGAACACTGAAGCTTTCTTT.

This clonotype turned up a few times. This sequence joins TRBV6-5 and TRBJ2-3; TRBD1 aligns across 8 bases. V was clipped by 0 bases and J by 3 bases; unmatched bases: 5. The CDR3 contains 16 residues. Germline lookup yields CDR1 MNHEY and CDR2 SVGAGI. CDR3 sequence: CASSYSTDRGTDTQYF. The DNA of the CDR3 is TGTGCCAGCAGTTACTCGACAGACAGGGGTACAGATACGCAGTATTTT.

The V call is TRBV19, the J call TRBJ1-2; D is undetermined. The CDR3 spans 15 residues. Germline assignment: CDR1 LNHDA and CDR2 SQIVND (reference sequence). V was shortened by 7 bases and J by 3 bases, with 18 bases between the two germline ends. The CDR3 sequence: CASNVEGGLYYGYTF. DNA for the CDR3: TGTGCCAGTAACGTTGAGGGCGGACTATACTATGGCTACACCTTC.

V is TRBV20-1 and J is TRBJ2-5; 7 nucleotides agree with TRBD1. This CDR3 has 12 residues. The ends lost 2 bases at V and 3 bases at J; junction bases unmatched: 0. Germline V CDR1 and CDR2: DFQATT, SNEGSKA (reference sequence). CDR3 nucleotide sequence: TGCAGTGCTAGAACAGGGGAAGAGACCCAGTACTTC. It yields the protein CSARTGEETQYF.

The rearrangement uses TRBV10-2 and TRBJ2-3; D might be TRBD2 (5 bases). The length of the CDR3 is 13 residues. Per the germline V gene, CDR1 is WSHSY and CDR2 is SAAADI. V was pared by 7 bases and J by 0 bases, with 8 bases between. This CDR3 is CASITGSTDTQYF. In DNA, the CDR3 is TGCGCCAGCATTACGGGGAGCACAGATACGCAGTATTTT.

This chain uses TRBV6-5 with TRBJ2-1, with no clear D. Germline V lookup: CDR1 MNHEY, CDR2 SVGAGI. This CDR3 has 14 residues. V shed 0 bases and J shed 8 bases, with 11 bases lying between them. CDR3 DNA sequence: TGTGCCAGCAGTTACTCGAGCCTCGGCGATGAGCAGTTCTTC. This translates into CASSYSSLGDEQFF.

The gene calls are TRBV20-1 and TRBJ1-2; TRBD1 might be the D (5 bases). Germline-derived CDR1 and CDR2 are DFQATT and SNEGSKA (reference sequence). The V end was cut by 5 bases, the J end by 1 base, with 14 bases between. CDR3 length equals 14 residues. As DNA, the CDR3 is TGCAGTGCTGGCGGGGAGGGGAGTAACTATGGCTACACCTTC. This gives the protein CSAGGEGSNYGYTF.

J is TRBJ2-3 and V is TRBV5-1, with TRBD1 matching 8 bases. CDR1 and CDR2 from the germline V gene are SGHRS and YFSETQ. Trimming took 4 bases from V and 0 from J; bases not matched to a gene: 4. This CDR3 contains 15 residues. Here the CDR3 reads CASSLDRDSTDTQYF. The DNA of the CDR3 is TGCGCCAGCAGCCTGGACAGGGACAGCACAGATACGCAGTATTTT.